This is a list of T cell receptor beta chains from one sample in a study of blood T cell repertoires in COVID-19. Profiling relied on immunoSEQ multiplex PCR, and the TCRdb table lists in-frame clones only, not all of them. The sample consists of about 260,000 clones, about 88% of them appearing once. The specimen was PBMCs or T cells enriched from blood (not recorded which). The receptors stem from a woman in her forties or fifties who had recovered from COVID-19. Each CDR3 is given without its conserved first and last residue. D genes are given only for firm matches.

D gene: TRBD2
V gene: TRBV11-2
CDR3 protein: ASTPLGTSAKNEQF

D gene: NA
V gene: TRBV3-1/TRBV3-2
CDR3 protein: AASSNEQF

D gene: TRBD2
V gene: TRBV24-1
CDR3 protein: ATSDPHSGGYNEQF

D gene: TRBD1
V gene: TRBV28
CDR3 protein: ATELRTGSTEAF

D gene: TRBD1
V gene: TRBV7-2
CDR3 protein: ASSFQGGNMNTEAF

D gene: NA
V gene: TRBV30
CDR3 protein: AWSVKSSGNTIY

D gene: TRBD2
V gene: TRBV29-1
CDR3 protein: SVSGRAVGDEQF

D gene: NA
V gene: TRBV18
CDR3 protein: ASSPDGRYNQPQH

D gene: TRBD1
V gene: TRBV4-2
CDR3 protein: ASSQDYEGGREKLF

D gene: NA
V gene: TRBV28
CDR3 protein: ASTNSDTQY

D gene: NA
V gene: TRBV6-2/TRBV6-3
CDR3 protein: ASSIRDTKPRNNQPQH

D gene: TRBD1
V gene: TRBV3-1/TRBV3-2
CDR3 protein: ASSQRDRQY

D gene: NA
V gene: TRBV24-1
CDR3 protein: ATSDRVNQPQH

D gene: NA
V gene: TRBV19
CDR3 protein: ASSILPYNEQF

D gene: NA
V gene: TRBV29-1
CDR3 protein: SVVNRTINQPQH

D gene: NA
V gene: TRBV7-3
CDR3 protein: ASSTSQGEAF